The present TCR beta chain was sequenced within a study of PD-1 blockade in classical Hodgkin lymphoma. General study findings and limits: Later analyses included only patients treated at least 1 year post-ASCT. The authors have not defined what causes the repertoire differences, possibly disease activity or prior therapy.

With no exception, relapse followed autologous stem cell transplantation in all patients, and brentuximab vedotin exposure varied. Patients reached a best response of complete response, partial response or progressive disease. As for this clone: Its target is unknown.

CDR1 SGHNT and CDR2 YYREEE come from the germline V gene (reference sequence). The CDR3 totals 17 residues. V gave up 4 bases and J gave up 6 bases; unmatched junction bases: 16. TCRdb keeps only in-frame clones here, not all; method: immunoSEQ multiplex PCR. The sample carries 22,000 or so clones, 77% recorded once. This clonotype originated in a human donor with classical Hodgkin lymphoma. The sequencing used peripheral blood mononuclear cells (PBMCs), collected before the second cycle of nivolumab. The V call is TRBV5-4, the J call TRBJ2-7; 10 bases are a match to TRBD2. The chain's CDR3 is CASSPAADPWTSGEQYF. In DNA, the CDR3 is TGTGCCAGCAGCCCGGCGGCAGATCCGTGGACTAGCGGCGAGCAGTACTTC.